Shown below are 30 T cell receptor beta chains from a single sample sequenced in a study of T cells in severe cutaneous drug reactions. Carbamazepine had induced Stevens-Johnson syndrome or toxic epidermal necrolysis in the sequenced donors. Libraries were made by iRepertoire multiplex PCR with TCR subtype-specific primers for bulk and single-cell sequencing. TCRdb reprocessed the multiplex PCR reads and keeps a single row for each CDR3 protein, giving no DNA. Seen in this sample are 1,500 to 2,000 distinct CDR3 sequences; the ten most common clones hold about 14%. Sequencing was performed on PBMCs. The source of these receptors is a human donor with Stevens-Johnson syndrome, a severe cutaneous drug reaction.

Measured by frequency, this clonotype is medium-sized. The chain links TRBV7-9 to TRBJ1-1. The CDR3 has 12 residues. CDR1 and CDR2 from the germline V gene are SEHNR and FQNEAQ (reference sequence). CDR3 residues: CASSPQKTEAFF.

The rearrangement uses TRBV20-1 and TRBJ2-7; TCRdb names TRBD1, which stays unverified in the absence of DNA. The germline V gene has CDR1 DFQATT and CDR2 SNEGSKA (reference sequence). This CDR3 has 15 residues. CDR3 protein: CSARNPRQGAYEQYF.

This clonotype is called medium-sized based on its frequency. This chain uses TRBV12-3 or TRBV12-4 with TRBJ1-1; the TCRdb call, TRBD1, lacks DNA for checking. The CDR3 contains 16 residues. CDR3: CASSLVRDRDYTEAFF.

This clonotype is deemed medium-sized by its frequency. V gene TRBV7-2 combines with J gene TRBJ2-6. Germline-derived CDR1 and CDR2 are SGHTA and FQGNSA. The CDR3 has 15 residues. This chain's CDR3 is CASSFVYSGANVLTF.

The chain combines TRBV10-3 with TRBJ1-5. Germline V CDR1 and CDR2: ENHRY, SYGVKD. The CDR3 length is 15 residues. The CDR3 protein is CAISEWRDLAQPQHF.

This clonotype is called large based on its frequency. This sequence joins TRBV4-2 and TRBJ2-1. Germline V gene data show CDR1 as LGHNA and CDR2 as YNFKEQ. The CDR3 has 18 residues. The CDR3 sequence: CASSQELGSRPRHNEQFF.

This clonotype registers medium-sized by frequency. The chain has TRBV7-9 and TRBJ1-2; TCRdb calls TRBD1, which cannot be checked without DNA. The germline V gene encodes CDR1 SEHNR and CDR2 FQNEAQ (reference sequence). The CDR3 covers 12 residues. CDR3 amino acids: CASSRDSYGYTF.

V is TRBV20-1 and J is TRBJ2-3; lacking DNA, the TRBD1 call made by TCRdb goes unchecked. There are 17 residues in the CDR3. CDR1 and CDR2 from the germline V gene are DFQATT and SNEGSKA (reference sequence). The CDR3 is CSAKEGAGTGSTDTQYF.

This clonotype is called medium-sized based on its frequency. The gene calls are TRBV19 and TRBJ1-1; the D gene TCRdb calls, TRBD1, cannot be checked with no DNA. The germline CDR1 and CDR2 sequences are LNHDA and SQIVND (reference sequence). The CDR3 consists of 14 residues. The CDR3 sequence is CASNSPGQGIEAFF. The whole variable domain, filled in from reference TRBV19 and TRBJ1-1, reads DGGITQSPKYLFRKEGQNVTLSCEQNLNHDAMYWYRQDPGQGLRLIYYSQIVNDFQKGDIAEGYSVSREKKESFPLTVTSAQKNPTAFYLCASNSPGQGIEAFFGQGTRLTVV.

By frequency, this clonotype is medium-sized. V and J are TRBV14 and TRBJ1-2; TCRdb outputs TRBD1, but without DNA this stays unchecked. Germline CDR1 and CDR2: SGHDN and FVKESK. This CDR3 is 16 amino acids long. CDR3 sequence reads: CASSQVRGRISAGYTF.

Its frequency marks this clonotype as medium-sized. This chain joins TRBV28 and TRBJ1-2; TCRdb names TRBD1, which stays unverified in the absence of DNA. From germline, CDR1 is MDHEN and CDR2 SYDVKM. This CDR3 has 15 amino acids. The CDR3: CASSPQGNNYSGYTF.

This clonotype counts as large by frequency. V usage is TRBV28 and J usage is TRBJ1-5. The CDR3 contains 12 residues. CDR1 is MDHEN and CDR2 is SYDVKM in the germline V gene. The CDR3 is CASSLLDQPQHF.

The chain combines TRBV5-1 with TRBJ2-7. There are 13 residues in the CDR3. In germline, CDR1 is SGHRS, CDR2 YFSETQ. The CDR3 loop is CASSFGGTYEQYF.

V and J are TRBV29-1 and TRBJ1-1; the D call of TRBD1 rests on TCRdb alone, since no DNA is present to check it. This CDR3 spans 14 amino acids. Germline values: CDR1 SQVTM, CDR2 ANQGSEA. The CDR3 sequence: CSVEAGQWNTEAFF.

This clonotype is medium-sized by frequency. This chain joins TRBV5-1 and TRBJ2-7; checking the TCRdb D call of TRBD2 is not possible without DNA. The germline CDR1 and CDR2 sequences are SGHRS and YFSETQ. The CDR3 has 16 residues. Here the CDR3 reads CASKNKTSGKSYEQYF. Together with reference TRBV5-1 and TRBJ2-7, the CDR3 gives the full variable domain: KAGVTQTPRYLIKTRGQQVTLSCSPISGHRSVSWYQQTPGQGLQFLFEYFSETQRNKGNFPGRFSGRQFSNSRSEMNVSTLELGDSALYLCASKNKTSGKSYEQYFGPGTRLTVT.

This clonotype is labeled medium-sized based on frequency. The CDR3: CASSLADTMDSPLHF. V and J are TRBV7-6 and TRBJ1-6. Germline CDR1 SGHVS, CDR2 FNYEAQ. The CDR3 runs 15 residues.

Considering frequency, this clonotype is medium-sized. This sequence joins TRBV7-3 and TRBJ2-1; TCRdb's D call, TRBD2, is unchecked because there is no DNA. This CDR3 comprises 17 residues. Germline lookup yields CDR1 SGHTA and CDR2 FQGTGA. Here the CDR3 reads CASSPLPPAGVNNEQFF.

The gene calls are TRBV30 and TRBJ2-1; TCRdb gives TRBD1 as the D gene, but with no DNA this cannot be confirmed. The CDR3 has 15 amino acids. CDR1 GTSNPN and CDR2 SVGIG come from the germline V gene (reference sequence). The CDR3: CAWIPIGGLDNEQFF.

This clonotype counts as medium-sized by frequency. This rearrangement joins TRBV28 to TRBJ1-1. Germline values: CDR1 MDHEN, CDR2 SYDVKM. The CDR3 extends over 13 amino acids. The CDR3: CASSFRGKTEAFF.

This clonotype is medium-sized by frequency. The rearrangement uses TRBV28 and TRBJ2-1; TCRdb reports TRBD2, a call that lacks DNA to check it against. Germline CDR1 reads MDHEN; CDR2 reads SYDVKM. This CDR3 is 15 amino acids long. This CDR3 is CASFSGNYPYNEQFF. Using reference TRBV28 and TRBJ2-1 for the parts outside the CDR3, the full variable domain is DVKVTQSSRYLVKRTGEKVFLECVQDMDHENMFWYRQDPGLGLRLIYFSYDVKMKEKGDIPEGYSVSREKKERFSLILESASTNQTSMYLCASFSGNYPYNEQFFGPGTRLTVL.

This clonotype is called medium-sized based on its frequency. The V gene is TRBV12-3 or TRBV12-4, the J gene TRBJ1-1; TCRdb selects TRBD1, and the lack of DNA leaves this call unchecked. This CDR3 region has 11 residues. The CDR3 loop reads CAIIRELEAFF.

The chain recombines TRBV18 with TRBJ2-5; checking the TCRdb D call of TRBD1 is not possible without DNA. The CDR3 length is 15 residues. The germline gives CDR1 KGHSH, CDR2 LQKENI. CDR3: CASSPWADNQETQYF.

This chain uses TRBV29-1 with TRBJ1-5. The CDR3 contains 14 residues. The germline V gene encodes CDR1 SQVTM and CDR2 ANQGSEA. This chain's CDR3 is CSVGEGSSNQPQHF.

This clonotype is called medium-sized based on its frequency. This chain's CDR3 is CASSLGAALGNQPQHF. The rearrangement joins TRBV7-8 to TRBJ1-5. This CDR3 has 16 residues. Germline V gene sequence: CDR1 SGHVS, CDR2 FQNEAQ.

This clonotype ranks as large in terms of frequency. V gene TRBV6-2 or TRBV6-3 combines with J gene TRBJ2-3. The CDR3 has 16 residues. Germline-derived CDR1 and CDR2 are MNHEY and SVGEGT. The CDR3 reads CASSTSPDDSTDTQYF.

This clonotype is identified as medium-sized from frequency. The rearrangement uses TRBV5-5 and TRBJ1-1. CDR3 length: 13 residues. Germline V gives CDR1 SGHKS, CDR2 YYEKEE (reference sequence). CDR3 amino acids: CASSFDRNTEAFF. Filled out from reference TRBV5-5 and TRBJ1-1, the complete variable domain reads DAGVTQSPTHLIKTRGQQVTLRCSPISGHKSVSWYQQVLGQGPQFIFQYYEKEERGRGNFPDRFSARQFPNYSSELNVNALLLGDSALYLCASSFDRNTEAFFGQGTRLTVV.

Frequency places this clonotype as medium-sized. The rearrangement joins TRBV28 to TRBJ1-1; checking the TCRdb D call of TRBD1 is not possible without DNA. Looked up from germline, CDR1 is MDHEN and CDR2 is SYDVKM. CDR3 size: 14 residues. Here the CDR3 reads CASRVDRRDTEAFF.

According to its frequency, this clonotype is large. The CDR3 is CASSPFVYGEQYF. The V gene is TRBV4-1, the J gene TRBJ2-7. The CDR3 runs to 13 residues. From germline, CDR1 is MGHRA and CDR2 YSYEKL.

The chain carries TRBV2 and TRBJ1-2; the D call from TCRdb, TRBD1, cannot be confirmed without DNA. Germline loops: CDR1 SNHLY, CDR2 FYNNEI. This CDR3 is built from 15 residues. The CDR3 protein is CASSGVDRDNYGYTF.

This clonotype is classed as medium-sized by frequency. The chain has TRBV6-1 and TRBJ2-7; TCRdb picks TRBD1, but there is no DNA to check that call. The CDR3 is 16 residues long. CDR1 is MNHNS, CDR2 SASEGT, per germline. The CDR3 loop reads CASSRGTGKASYEQYF.